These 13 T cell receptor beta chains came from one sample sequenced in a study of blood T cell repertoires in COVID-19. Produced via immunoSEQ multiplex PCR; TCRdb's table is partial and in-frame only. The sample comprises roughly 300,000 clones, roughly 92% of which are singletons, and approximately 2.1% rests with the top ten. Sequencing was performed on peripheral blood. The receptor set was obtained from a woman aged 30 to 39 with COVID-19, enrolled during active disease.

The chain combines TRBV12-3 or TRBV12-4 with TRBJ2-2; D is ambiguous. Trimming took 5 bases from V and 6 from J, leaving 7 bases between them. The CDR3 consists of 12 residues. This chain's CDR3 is CASSMQAGELFF. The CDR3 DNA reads TGTGCCAGCAGTATGCAGGCCGGGGAGCTGTTTTTT.

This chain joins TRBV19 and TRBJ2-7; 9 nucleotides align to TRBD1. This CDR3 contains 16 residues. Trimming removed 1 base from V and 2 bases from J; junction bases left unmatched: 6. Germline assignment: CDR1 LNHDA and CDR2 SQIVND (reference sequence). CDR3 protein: CASSIGSGQGTYEQYF. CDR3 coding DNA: TGTGCCAGTAGTATAGGTAGCGGACAGGGGACCTACGAGCAGTACTTC.

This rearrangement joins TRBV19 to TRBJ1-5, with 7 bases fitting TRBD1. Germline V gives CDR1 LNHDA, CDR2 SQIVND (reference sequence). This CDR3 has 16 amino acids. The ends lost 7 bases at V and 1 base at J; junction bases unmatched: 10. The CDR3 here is CASIPPGQASNQPQHF. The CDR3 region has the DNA TGTGCCAGTATACCCCCCGGACAGGCAAGCAATCAGCCCCAGCATTTT. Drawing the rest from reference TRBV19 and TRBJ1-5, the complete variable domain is DGGITQSPKYLFRKEGQNVTLSCEQNLNHDAMYWYRQDPGQGLRLIYYSQIVNDFQKGDIAEGYSVSREKKESFPLTVTSAQKNPTAFYLCASIPPGQASNQPQHFGDGTRLSIL.

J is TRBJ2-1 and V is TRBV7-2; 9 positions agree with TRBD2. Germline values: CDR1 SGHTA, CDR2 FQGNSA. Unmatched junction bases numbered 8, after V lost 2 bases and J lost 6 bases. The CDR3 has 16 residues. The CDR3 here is CASSLSSGLASNEQFF. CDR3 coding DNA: TGTGCCAGCAGCTTAAGTTCGGGACTAGCTTCCAATGAGCAGTTCTTC.

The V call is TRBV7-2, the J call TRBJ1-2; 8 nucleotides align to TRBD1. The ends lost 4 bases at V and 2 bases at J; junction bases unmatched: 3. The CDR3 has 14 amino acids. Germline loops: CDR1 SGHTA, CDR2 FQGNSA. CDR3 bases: TGTGCCAGCAGCTGGACAGGGAAAAACTATGGCTACACCTTC. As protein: CASSWTGKNYGYTF.

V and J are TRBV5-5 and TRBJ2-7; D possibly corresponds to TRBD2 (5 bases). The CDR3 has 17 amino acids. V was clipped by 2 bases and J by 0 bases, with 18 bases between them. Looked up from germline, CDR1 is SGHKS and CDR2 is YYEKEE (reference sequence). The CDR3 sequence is CASSFRSASTSSYEQYF. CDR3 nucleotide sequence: TGTGCCAGCAGCTTTCGATCGGCTAGCACGAGCTCCTACGAGCAGTACTTC.

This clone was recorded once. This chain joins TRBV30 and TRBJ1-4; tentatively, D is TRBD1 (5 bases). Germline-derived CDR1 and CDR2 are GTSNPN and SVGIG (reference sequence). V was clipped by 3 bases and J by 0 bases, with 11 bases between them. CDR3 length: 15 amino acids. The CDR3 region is CAWSGGFATNEKLFF. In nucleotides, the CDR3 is TGTGCCTGGAGCGGGGGGTTTGCAACTAATGAAAAACTGTTTTTT.

CDR3 in DNA: TGTGCCAGTAGCGAGGTGTTAAGGGGATCACCCCTCCACTTT. Translation: CASSEVLRGSPLHF. V usage is TRBV19 and J usage is TRBJ1-6, with D maybe TRBD1 (5 bases). The CDR3 covers 14 residues. The V gene lost 6 bases and the J gene lost 10 bases, with 16 bases spanning the gap. Germline lookup yields CDR1 LNHDA and CDR2 SQIVND (reference sequence).

CDR3 amino acids: CASSQVSGFEQYF. CDR3 bases: TGTGCCAGCAGCCAAGTTTCAGGGTTCGAGCAGTACTTC. The chain uses TRBV3-1 (or the pseudogene TRBV3-2) and TRBJ2-7; D might be TRBD1 (5 bases). The CDR3 covers 13 residues. Trimming left V 1 base short and J 6 bases short, with 10 bases between. Germline V gene lookup returns CDR1 LGHDT and CDR2 YNNKEL (reference sequence).

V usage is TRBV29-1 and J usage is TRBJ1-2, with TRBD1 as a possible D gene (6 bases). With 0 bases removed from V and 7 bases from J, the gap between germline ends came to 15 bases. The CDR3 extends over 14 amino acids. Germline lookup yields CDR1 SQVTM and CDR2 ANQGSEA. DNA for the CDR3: TGCAGCGTTGAAGAAGGTGGGGGGGCAGGTGGCTACACCTTC. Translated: CSVEEGGGAGGYTF.

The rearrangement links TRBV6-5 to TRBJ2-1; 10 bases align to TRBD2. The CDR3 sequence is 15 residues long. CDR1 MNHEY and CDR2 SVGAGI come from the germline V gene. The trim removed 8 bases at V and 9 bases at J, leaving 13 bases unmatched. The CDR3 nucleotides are TGTGCCAGCCACCCTAAAAGCGGGAGGGGTGGTGAGCAGTTCTTC. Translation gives CASHPKSGRGGEQFF.

In DNA form, the CDR3 reads TGTGCCAGCAGTTACTCGGGTCCCTCAGGGGCTGAAGCTTTCTTT. This sequence encodes CASSYSGPSGAEAFF. The V gene is TRBV6-5, the J gene TRBJ1-1; D possibly corresponds to TRBD1 (6 bases). The V gene lost 0 bases and the J gene lost 6 bases, with 14 bases spanning the gap. The CDR3 length is 15 residues. Germline V lookup: CDR1 MNHEY, CDR2 SVGAGI.

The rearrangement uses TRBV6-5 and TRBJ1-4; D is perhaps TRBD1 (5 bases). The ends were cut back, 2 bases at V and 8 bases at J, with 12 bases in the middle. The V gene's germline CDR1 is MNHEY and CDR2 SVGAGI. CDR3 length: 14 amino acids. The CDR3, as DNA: TGTGCCAGCAGTTACATTCAGGGAAGCGAAAAACTGTTTTTT. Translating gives CASSYIQGSEKLFF.